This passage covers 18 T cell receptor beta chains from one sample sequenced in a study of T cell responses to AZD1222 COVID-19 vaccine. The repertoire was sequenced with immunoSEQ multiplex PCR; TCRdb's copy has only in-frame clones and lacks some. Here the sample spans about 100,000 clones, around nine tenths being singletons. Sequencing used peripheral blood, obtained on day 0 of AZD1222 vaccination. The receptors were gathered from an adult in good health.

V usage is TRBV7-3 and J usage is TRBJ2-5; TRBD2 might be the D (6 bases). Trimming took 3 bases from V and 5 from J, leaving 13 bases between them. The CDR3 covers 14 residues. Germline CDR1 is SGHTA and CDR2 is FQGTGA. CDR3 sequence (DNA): TGTGCCAGCAGCTTGGTCCCGGGGGTCGAGACCCAGTACTTC. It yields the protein CASSLVPGVETQYF. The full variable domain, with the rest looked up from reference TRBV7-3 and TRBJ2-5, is GAGVSQTPSNKVTEKGKYVELRCDPISGHTALYWYRQSLGQGPEFLIYFQGTGAADDSGLPNDRFFAVRPEGSVSTLKIQRTERGDSAVYLCASSLVPGVETQYFGPGTRLLVL.

The CDR3 DNA reads as TGTGCCAGCTCTGGACTAGCCGGGGAGCAGTACTTC. Amino acids: CASSGLAGEQYF. The chain combines TRBV19 with TRBJ2-7, with 8 bases matching TRBD2. The V gene end was trimmed by 9 bases and the J gene end by 7 bases; junction bases not matched to a gene: 8. The CDR3 contains 12 residues. Looked up from germline, CDR1 is LNHDA and CDR2 is SQIVND (reference sequence).

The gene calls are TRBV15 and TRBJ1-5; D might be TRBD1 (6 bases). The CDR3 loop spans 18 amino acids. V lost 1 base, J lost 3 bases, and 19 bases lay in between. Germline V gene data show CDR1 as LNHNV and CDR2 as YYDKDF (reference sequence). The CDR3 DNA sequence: TGTGCCACCAGCAGAGTCCGAGAACAGGGACAAATCAATCAGCCCCAGCATTTT. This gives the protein CATSRVREQGQINQPQHF.

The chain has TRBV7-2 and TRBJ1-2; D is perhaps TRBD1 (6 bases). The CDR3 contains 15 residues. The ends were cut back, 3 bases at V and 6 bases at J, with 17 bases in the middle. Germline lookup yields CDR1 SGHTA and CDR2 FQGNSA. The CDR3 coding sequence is TGTGCCAGCAGCTTTGATCGGACAGTTTTGGATGGCTACACCTTC. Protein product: CASSFDRTVLDGYTF. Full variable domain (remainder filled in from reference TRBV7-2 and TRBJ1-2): GAGVSQSPSNKVTEKGKDVELRCDPISGHTALYWYRQSLGQGLEFLIYFQGNSAPDKSGLPSDRFSAERTGGSVSTLTIQRTQQEDSAVYLCASSFDRTVLDGYTFGSGTRLTVV.

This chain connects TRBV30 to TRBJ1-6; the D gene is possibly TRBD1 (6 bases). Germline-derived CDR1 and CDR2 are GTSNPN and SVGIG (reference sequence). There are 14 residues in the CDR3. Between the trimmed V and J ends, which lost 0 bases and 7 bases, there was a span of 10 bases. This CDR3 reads CAWSVGQGNSPLHF. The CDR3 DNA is TGTGCCTGGAGTGTTGGGCAGGGGAATTCACCCCTCCACTTT.

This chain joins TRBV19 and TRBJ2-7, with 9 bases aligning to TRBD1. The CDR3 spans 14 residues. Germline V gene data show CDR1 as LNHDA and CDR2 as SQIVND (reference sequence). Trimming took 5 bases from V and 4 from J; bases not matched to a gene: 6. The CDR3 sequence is CASSRDRVVYEQYF. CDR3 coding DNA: TGTGCCAGTAGTCGGGACAGGGTAGTGTACGAGCAGTACTTC.

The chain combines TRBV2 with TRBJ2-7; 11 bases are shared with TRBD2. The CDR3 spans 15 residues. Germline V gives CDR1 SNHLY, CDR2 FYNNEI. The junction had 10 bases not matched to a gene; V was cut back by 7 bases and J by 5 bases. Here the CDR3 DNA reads TGTGCCAGCATCCAACTAGCGGGAGCTGGCAACGAGCAGTACTTC. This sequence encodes CASIQLAGAGNEQYF.

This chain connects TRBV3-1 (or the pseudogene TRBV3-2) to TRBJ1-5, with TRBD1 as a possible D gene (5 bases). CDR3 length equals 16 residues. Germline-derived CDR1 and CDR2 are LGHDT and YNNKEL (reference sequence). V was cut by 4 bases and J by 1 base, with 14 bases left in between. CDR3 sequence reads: CASSPRRGISNQPQHF. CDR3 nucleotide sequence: TGTGCCAGCAGCCCTCGGCGGGGGATAAGCAATCAGCCCCAGCATTTT.

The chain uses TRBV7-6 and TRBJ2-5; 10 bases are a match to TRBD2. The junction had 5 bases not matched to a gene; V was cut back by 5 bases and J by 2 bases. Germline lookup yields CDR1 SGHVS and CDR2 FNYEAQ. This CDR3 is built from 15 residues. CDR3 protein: CASSTTSGEQETQYF. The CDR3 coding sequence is TGTGCCAGCAGCACTACTAGCGGGGAACAAGAGACCCAGTACTTC.

This CDR3 reads CAISEHRTSAKGNEQFF. In nucleotides, the CDR3 is TGTGCCATCAGTGAACACCGGACTAGCGCGAAGGGGAATGAGCAGTTCTTC. The chain recombines TRBV10-3 with TRBJ2-1, with 9 bases aligning to TRBD2. V shed 3 bases and J 7 bases; nucleotides not matched to a gene: 13. Germline V gives CDR1 ENHRY, CDR2 SYGVKD. The CDR3 runs to 17 residues.

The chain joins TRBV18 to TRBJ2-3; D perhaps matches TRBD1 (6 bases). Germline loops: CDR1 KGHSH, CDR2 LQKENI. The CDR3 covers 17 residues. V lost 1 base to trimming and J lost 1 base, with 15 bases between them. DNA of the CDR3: TGTGCCAGCTCACCACGAGAAGGGGGTTTGGGCACAGATACGCAGTATTTT. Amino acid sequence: CASSPREGGLGTDTQYF.

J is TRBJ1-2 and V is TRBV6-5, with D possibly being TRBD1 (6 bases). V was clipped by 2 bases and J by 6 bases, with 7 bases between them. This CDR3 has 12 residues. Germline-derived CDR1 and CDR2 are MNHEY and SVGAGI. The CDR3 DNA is TGTGCCAGCAGTTACGCAGGGGATGGCTACACCTTC. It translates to CASSYAGDGYTF.

The CDR3 is CASSPQTGANTEAFF. The CDR3 DNA sequence: TGCGCCAGCAGCCCCCAGACAGGGGCGAACACTGAAGCTTTCTTT. The gene calls are TRBV4-1 and TRBJ1-1, with TRBD1 identical over 8 bases. The germline V gene encodes CDR1 MGHRA and CDR2 YSYEKL. Trimming at V came to 4 bases and at J to 1 base, leaving 5 bases not matched to a gene. The CDR3 consists of 15 residues.

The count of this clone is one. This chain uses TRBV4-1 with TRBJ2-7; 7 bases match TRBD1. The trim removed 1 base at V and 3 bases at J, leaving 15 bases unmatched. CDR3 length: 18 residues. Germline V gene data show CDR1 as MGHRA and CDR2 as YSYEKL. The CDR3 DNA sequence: TGCGCCAGCAGCCAAGCTATCTTCCTCGGACAGGAGAGCTACGAGCAGTACTTC. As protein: CASSQAIFLGQESYEQYF.

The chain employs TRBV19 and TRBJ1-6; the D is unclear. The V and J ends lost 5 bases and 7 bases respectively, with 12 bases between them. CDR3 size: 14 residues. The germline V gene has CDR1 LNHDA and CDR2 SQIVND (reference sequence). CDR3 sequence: CASSSGRENSPLHF. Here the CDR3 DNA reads TGTGCCAGTAGTTCCGGACGGGAGAATTCACCCCTCCACTTT.

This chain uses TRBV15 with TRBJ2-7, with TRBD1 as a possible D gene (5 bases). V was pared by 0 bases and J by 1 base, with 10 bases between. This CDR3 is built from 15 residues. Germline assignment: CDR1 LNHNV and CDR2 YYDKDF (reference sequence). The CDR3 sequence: CATSRDPGFSYEQYF. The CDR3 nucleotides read TGTGCCACCAGCAGAGATCCAGGGTTTTCCTACGAGCAGTACTTC. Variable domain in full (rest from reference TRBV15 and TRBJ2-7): DAMVIQNPRYQVTQFGKPVTLSCSQTLNHNVMYWYQQKSSQAPKLLFHYYDKDFNNEADTPDNFQSRRPNTSFCFLDIRSPGLGDTAMYLCATSRDPGFSYEQYFGPGTRLTVT.

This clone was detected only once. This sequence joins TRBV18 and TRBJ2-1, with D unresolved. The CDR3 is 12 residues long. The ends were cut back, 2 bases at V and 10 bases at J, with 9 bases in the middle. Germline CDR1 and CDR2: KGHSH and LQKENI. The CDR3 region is CASSPGRQEQFF. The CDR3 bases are TGTGCCAGCTCACCAGGCAGACAAGAGCAGTTCTTC. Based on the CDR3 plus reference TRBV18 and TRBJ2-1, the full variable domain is NAGVMQNPRHLVRRRGQEARLRCSPMKGHSHVYWYRQLPEEGLKFMVYLQKENIIDESGMPKERFSAEFPKEGPSILRIQQVVRGDSAAYFCASSPGRQEQFFGPGTRLTVL.

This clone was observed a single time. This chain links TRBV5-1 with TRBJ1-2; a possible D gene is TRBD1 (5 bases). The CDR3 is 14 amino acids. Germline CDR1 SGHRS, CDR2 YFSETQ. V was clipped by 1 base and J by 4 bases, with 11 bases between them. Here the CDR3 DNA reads TGCGCCAGCAGCTTGTATGGGGGATCCTATGGCTACACCTTC. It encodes CASSLYGGSYGYTF.